This passage covers 23 T cell receptor beta chains from one sample sequenced in a study of blood T cell repertoires in COVID-19. TCRdb's table, derived via immunoSEQ multiplex PCR, lists solely in-frame clones and lacks some. The sample has around 52,000 clones; more than 70% are singletons. Sequencing was performed on peripheral blood. The receptor source for this set is a human donor in a cohort sampled during active COVID-19.

This clone appeared a few times. V and J are TRBV7-9 and TRBJ1-3; tentatively, D is TRBD1 (6 bases). Trimming cost V 10 bases and J 2 bases, with 15 bases left between them. The germline CDR1 and CDR2 sequences are SEHNR and FQNEAQ (reference sequence). The CDR3 is made up of 14 amino acids. The CDR3 coding sequence is TGTGCCACGGGGGGCAGGGTGGCTGGAAACACCATATATTTT. This translates into CATGGRVAGNTIYF.

The chain joins TRBV6-5 to TRBJ1-1; no reliable D call. CDR3 length equals 15 residues. CDR1 is MNHEY and CDR2 is SVGAGI in the germline V gene. With 3 bases removed from V and 1 base from J, the gap between germline ends came to 12 bases. CDR3: CASSYVREANTEAFF. DNA for the CDR3: TGTGCCAGCAGTTATGTCCGGGAAGCGAACACTGAAGCTTTCTTT.

The genes are TRBV10-2 and TRBJ2-3; D not resolved. The CDR3 contains 13 residues. Between the trimmed V and J ends, which lost 3 bases and 4 bases, there was a span of 8 bases. Germline CDR1 and CDR2: WSHSY and SAAADI. CDR3 loop: CASSESYSDTQYF. CDR3 in DNA: TGCGCCAGCAGTGAATCTTATTCAGATACGCAGTATTTT.

The rearrangement links TRBV9 to TRBJ2-7; 10 bases are shared with TRBD1. Germline CDR1 reads SGDLS; CDR2 reads YYNGEE. Unmatched junction bases numbered 9, after V lost 0 bases and J lost 9 bases. There are 15 residues in the CDR3. The CDR3 bases are TGTGCCAGCAGCGTAGGCGGGACAGGGGTCTTGCGGCAGTACTTC. Protein: CASSVGGTGVLRQYF.

This chain links TRBV7-3 with TRBJ2-5; D is perhaps TRBD1 (6 bases). V was trimmed by 5 bases and J by 4 bases, leaving 14 bases between them. The germline CDR1 and CDR2 sequences are SGHTA and FQGTGA. The length of the CDR3 is 14 residues. The CDR3, as DNA: TGTGCCAGCAGCACTCTGGGGGCGGGAGAGACCCAGTACTTC. Translation gives CASSTLGAGETQYF.

The chain links TRBV5-1 to TRBJ2-7, with 7 bases matching TRBD1. The CDR3 runs 16 residues. The germline V gene encodes CDR1 SGHRS and CDR2 YFSETQ. V was clipped by 2 bases and J by 0 bases; unmatched bases: 8. CDR3 protein: CASSLTKGANSYEQYF. CDR3 DNA: TGCGCCAGCAGCTTAACTAAGGGGGCGAACTCCTACGAGCAGTACTTC.

The chain carries TRBV6-5 and TRBJ1-6, with D perhaps matching TRBD1 (6 bases). The germline CDR1 and CDR2 sequences are MNHEY and SVGAGI. V dropped 8 bases and J dropped 0 bases, with 11 bases sitting between them. This CDR3 is 15 amino acids long. CDR3 region: CASRDKFSYNSPLHF. CDR3 sequence (DNA): TGTGCCAGCCGGGACAAATTCTCCTATAATTCACCCCTCCACTTT.

This clone was counted only a few times. V is TRBV3-1 (or the pseudogene TRBV3-2) and J is TRBJ2-7; maybe TRBD2 (5 bases). The CDR3 is 12 residues long. Germline-derived CDR1 and CDR2 are LGHDT and YNNKEL (reference sequence). V lost 4 bases and J 7 bases, leaving 11 bases between the germline ends. The CDR3 DNA reads TGTGCCAGCAGCCTACGAACGGGGGAGCAGTACTTC. It encodes CASSLRTGEQYF.

The chain carries TRBV5-5 and TRBJ1-3; TRBD1 matches at 7 bases. Per the germline V gene, CDR1 is SGHKS and CDR2 is YYEKEE (reference sequence). J gave up 4 bases and V 4 bases, and 8 bases lay outside the gene matches. This CDR3 is built from 15 residues. In DNA, the CDR3 is TGTGCCAGCAGCCTGGGACAGCACCTCGGAAACACCATATATTTT. This gives the protein CASSLGQHLGNTIYF.

The chain is built from TRBV6-5 and TRBJ1-5; 11 nucleotides match TRBD1. There are 15 residues in the CDR3. Germline CDR1 and CDR2: MNHEY and SVGAGI. The V gene end was trimmed by 8 bases and the J gene end by 5 bases; junction bases not matched to a gene: 8. CDR3 DNA: TGTGCCAGCCTTGCCGGGACAGGGGGTTATCAGCCCCAGCATTTT. This sequence encodes CASLAGTGGYQPQHF.

The CDR3 region has the DNA TGTGCCAGCTCACCACCAGCGGGGGGGCGGAACGAGCAGTACTTC. Its translation: CASSPPAGGRNEQYF. The chain couples TRBV18 to TRBJ2-7; 10 bases align to TRBD2. V gave up 0 bases and J gave up 5 bases; unmatched junction bases: 4. CDR1 KGHSH and CDR2 LQKENI come from the germline V gene. This CDR3 has 15 residues.

The chain employs TRBV5-6 and TRBJ2-7; D possibly corresponds to TRBD2 (6 bases). Germline CDR1 SGHDT, CDR2 YYEEEE. This CDR3 has 13 residues. Deletions cut 5 bases from V and 7 bases from J, with 16 bases between. CDR3 sequence reads: CASRARGAVEQYF. The CDR3 nucleotides are TGTGCCAGCAGGGCGCGGGGCGCCGTTGAGCAGTACTTC.

V usage is TRBV27 and J usage is TRBJ1-4; D is undetermined. The CDR3 has 13 amino acids. The germline CDR1 and CDR2 sequences are MNHEY and SMNVEV (reference sequence). V was cut by 0 bases and J by 13 bases, with 12 bases left in between. The chain's CDR3 is CASSLSIGEGLFF. CDR3 in DNA: TGTGCCAGCAGTTTATCGATCGGGGAGGGACTGTTTTTT.

The chain employs TRBV9 and TRBJ1-1, with TRBD1 as a possible D gene (5 bases). The V end was cut by 3 bases, the J end by 0 bases, with 9 bases between. The CDR3 loop spans 14 amino acids. Germline CDR1 is SGDLS and CDR2 is YYNGEE. CDR3: CASSEGNMNTEAFF. CDR3 DNA sequence: TGTGCCAGCAGCGAGGGGAACATGAACACTGAAGCTTTCTTT.

The J gene is TRBJ1-1, the V gene TRBV19; weak D call: TRBD1 (6 bases). Germline lookup yields CDR1 LNHDA and CDR2 SQIVND (reference sequence). CDR3 length: 14 amino acids. V was cut by 6 bases and J by 0 bases, with 11 bases left in between. The CDR3 protein is CASSRQAMNTEAFF. In nucleotides, the CDR3 is TGTGCCAGTAGCAGACAGGCGATGAACACTGAAGCTTTCTTT.

This clone was observed a handful of times. CDR3 protein: CACVPETREAFF. In DNA form, the CDR3 reads TGTGCCTGTGTTCCTGAAACGCGTGAAGCTTTCTTT. The V gene is TRBV30, the J gene TRBJ1-1; D remains ambiguous. Trimming took 6 bases from V and 7 from J, leaving 15 bases between them. CDR1 is GTSNPN, CDR2 SVGIG, per germline (reference sequence). There are 12 residues in the CDR3.

This chain uses TRBV5-1 with TRBJ1-1; D not certain. Germline lookup yields CDR1 SGHRS and CDR2 YFSETQ. The V end was cut by 0 bases, the J end by 1 base, with 10 bases between. This CDR3 contains 15 residues. The DNA of the CDR3 is TGCGCCAGCAGCTTGGAGCAGGTGGGGAACACTGAAGCTTTCTTT. The encoded protein is CASSLEQVGNTEAFF.

The genes are TRBV6-2 or TRBV6-3 and TRBJ2-2, with D unclear. CDR1 MNHEY and CDR2 SVGEGT come from the germline V gene. Trimming took 4 bases from V and 6 from J, leaving 6 bases between them. CDR3 length: 12 amino acids. The chain's CDR3 is CASSFQSGELFF. DNA of the CDR3: TGTGCCAGCAGTTTTCAATCCGGGGAGCTGTTTTTT.

This clone was seen a handful of times. The CDR3 nucleotides are TGTGCCAGCAGTAGGGACACTGTATCCTACGAGCAGTACTTC. Translated, it gives CASSRDTVSYEQYF. V gene TRBV6-5 combines with J gene TRBJ2-7, with D possibly TRBD1 on 6 matching bases. Deletions cut 5 bases from V and 1 base from J, with 12 bases between. The CDR3 length is 14 residues. CDR1 MNHEY and CDR2 SVGAGI come from the germline V gene.

This sequence joins TRBV30 and TRBJ2-1, with D hard to call. The CDR3 has 13 residues. Per the germline V gene, CDR1 is GTSNPN and CDR2 is SVGIG (reference sequence). The V and J ends lost 3 bases and 1 base respectively, with 7 bases between them. CDR3 coding DNA: TGTGCCTGGAGACACCCTTCCTACAATGAGCAGTTCTTC. It translates to CAWRHPSYNEQFF.

This sequence joins TRBV7-2 and TRBJ2-1, with D possibly TRBD2 on 7 matching bases. Between the trimmed V and J ends, which lost 5 bases and 3 bases, there was a span of 14 bases. This CDR3 has 15 residues. The germline V gene has CDR1 SGHTA and CDR2 FQGNSA. CDR3 sequence: CASSLQGGIYNEQFF. The CDR3 nucleotides read TGTGCCAGCAGCCTACAGGGAGGGATCTACAATGAGCAGTTCTTC.

This clone was recorded a few times. The chain recombines TRBV4-1 with TRBJ2-7, with TRBD2 identical over 12 bases. This CDR3 comprises 18 residues. The germline CDR1 and CDR2 sequences are MGHRA and YSYEKL. J was trimmed by 2 bases and V by 4 bases; bases with no gene match: 12. The CDR3 nucleotides are TGCGCCAGCAGCCCCTCCCTAGCGGGGGGGGGCCCAACCTACGAGCAGTACTTC. It is translated as CASSPSLAGGGPTYEQYF.

The chain combines TRBV4-1 with TRBJ1-4, with D hard to call. Trimming pared 6 bases from V and 0 bases from J, leaving 14 bases between. The CDR3 has 16 amino acids. Germline CDR1 MGHRA, CDR2 YSYEKL. CDR3 sequence: CASSREVEATNEKLFF. In nucleotides, the CDR3 is TGCGCCAGCAGTAGAGAAGTTGAAGCAACTAATGAAAAACTGTTTTTT.